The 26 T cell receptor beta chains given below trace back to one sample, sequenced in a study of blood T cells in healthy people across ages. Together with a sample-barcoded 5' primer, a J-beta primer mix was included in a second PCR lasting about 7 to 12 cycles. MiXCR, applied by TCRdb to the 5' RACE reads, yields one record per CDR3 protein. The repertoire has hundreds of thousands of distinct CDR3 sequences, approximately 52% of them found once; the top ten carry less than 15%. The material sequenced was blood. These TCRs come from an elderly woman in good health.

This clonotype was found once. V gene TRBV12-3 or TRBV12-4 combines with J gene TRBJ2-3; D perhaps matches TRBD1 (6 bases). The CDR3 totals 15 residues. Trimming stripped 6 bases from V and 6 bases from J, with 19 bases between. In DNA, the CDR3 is TGTGCCAGCAGATTACAGGGCCAGAGTTTGGATACGCAGTATTTT. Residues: CASRLQGQSLDTQYF.

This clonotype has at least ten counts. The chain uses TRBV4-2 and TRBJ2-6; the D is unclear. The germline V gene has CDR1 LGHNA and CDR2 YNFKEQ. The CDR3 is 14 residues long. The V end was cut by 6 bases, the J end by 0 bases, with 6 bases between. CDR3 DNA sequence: TGTGCCAGCAGTTCTAGCTCTGGGGCCAACGTCCTGACTTTC. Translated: CASSSSSGANVLTF.

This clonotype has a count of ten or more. The CDR3 reads CASSLEGANVLTF. The CDR3 DNA reads as TGCGCCAGCAGCTTGGAAGGGGCCAACGTCCTGACTTTC. This sequence joins TRBV5-1 and TRBJ2-6; D unresolved. Germline assignment: CDR1 SGHRS and CDR2 YFSETQ. CDR3 length equals 13 residues. Trimming cost V 0 bases and J 4 bases, with 2 bases left between them. Full variable domain (outside the CDR3, taken from reference TRBV5-1 and TRBJ2-6): KAGVTQTPRYLIKTRGQQVTLSCSPISGHRSVSWYQQTPGQGLQFLFEYFSETQRNKGNFPGRFSGRQFSNSRSEMNVSTLELGDSALYLCASSLEGANVLTFGAGSRLTVL.

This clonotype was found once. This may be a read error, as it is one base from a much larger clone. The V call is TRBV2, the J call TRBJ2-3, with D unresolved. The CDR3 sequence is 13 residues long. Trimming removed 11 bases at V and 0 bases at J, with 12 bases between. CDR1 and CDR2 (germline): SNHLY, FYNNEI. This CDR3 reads CAWEGSSTDTQYF. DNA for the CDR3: TGTGCCTGGGAAGGCTCTAGCACAGATACGCAGTATTTT.

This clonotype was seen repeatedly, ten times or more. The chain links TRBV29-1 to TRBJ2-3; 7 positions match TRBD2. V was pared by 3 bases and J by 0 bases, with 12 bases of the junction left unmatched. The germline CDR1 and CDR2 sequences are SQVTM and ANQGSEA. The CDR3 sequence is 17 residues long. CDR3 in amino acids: CSVDAGAGTASTDTQYF. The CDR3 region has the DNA TGCAGCGTTGACGCGGGAGCGGGGACCGCTAGCACAGATACGCAGTATTTT.

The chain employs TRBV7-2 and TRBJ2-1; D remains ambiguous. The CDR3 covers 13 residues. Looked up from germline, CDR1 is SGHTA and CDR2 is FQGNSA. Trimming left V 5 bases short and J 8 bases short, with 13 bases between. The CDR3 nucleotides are TGTGCCAGCAGCCCACAAGGGCTAGATGAGCAGTTCTTC. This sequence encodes CASSPQGLDEQFF. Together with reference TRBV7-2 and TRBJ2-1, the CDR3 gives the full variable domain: GAGVSQSPSNKVTEKGKDVELRCDPISGHTALYWYRQSLGQGLEFLIYFQGNSAPDKSGLPSDRFSAERTGGSVSTLTIQRTQQEDSAVYLCASSPQGLDEQFFGPGTRLTVL.

The CDR3 region is CASSQGTGTYNEQFF. The CDR3 DNA reads as TGTGCCAGCAGCCAAGGGACAGGGACCTACAATGAGCAGTTCTTC. The J gene is TRBJ2-1, the V gene TRBV3-1; 8 bases align to TRBD1. Germline V gene sequence: CDR1 LGHDT, CDR2 YNNKEL (reference sequence). V dropped 1 base and J dropped 2; count of bases not matched to a gene: 1. This CDR3 region has 15 residues.

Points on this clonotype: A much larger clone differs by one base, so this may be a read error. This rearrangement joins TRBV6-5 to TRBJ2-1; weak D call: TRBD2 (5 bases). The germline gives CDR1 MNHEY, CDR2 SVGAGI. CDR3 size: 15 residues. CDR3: CVSSPSQRIYNEQFF. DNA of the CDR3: TGTGTCAGCAGCCCCAGCCAGCGGATCTACAATGAGCAGTTCTTC.

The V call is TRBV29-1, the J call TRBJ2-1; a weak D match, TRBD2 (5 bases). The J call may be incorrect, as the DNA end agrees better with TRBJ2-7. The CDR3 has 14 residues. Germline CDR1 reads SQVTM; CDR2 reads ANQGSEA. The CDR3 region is CSVEGEFIYNEQYF. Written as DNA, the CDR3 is TGCAGCGTTGAAGGGGAGTTTATTTACAATGAGCAGTACTTC.

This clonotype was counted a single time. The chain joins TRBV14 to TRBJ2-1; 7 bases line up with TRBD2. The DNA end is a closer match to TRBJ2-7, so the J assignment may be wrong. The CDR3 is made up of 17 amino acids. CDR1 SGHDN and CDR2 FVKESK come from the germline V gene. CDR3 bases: TGTGCCAGCAGCCAAGATATAATGACTAGCTCCTACAATGAGCAGTACTTC. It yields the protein CASSQDIMTSSYNEQYF.

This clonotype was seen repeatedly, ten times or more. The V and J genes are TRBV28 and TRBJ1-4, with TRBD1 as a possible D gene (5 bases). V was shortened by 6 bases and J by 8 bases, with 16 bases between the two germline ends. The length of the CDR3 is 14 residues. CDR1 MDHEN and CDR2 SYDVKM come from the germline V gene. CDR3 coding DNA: TGTGCCAGCAGCCGGGGACGGAGATTAGAAAAACTGTTTTTT. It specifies CASSRGRRLEKLFF.

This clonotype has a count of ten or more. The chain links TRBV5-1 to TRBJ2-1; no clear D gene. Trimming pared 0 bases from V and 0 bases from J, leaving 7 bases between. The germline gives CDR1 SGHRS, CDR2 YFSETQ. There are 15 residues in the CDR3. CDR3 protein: CASSLAVGSYNEQFF. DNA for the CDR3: TGCGCCAGCAGCTTGGCGGTGGGCTCCTACAATGAGCAGTTCTTC. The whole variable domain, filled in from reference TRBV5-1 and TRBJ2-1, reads KAGVTQTPRYLIKTRGQQVTLSCSPISGHRSVSWYQQTPGQGLQFLFEYFSETQRNKGNFPGRFSGRQFSNSRSEMNVSTLELGDSALYLCASSLAVGSYNEQFFGPGTRLTVL.

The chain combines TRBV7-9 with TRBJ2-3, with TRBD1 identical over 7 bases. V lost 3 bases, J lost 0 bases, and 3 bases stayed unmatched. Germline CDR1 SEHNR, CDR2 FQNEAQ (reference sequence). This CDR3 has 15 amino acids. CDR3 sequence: CASSFKQGSTDTQYF. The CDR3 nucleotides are TGTGCCAGCAGCTTCAAACAGGGGAGCACAGATACGCAGTATTTT.

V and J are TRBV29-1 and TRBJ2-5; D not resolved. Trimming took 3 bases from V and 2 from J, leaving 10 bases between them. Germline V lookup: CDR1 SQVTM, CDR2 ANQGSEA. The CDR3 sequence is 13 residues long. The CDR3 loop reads CSVDSRPQETQYF. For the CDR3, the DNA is TGCAGCGTTGATAGCAGGCCTCAAGAGACCCAGTACTTC.

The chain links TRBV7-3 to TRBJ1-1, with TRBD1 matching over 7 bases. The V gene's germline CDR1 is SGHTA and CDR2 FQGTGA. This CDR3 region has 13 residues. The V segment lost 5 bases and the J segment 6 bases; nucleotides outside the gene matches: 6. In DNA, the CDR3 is TGTGCCAGCAGCCTGTTAGGGGGCTCTGAAGCTTTCTTT. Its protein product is CASSLLGGSEAFF.

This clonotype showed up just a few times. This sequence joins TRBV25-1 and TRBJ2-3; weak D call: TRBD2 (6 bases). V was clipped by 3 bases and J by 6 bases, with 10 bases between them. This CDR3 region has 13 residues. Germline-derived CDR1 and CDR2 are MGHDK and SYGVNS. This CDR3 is CASSDSGPDTQYF. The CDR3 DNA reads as TGTGCCAGCAGTGATAGCGGCCCGGATACGCAGTATTTT.

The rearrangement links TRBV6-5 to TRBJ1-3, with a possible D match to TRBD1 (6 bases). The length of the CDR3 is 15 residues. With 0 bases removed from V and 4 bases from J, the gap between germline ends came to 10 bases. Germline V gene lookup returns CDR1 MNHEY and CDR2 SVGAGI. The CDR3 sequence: CASSYSTQGGNTIYF. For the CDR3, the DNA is TGTGCCAGCAGTTACTCGACACAGGGAGGAAACACCATATATTTT.

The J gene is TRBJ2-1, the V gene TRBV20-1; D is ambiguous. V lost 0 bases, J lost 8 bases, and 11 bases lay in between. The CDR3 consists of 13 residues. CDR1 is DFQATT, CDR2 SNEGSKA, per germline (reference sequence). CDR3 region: CSAREAGTDEQFF. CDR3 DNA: TGCAGTGCTAGAGAGGCAGGTACGGATGAGCAGTTCTTC.

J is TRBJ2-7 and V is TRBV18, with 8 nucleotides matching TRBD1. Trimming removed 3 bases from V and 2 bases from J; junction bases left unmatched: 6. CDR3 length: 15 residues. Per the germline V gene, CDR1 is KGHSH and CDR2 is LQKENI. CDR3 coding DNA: TGTGCCAGCTCACCTGACAGGGGCAAGACCTACGAGCAGTACTTC. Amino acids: CASSPDRGKTYEQYF. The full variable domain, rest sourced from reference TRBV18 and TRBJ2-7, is NAGVMQNPRHLVRRRGQEARLRCSPMKGHSHVYWYRQLPEEGLKFMVYLQKENIIDESGMPKERFSAEFPKEGPSILRIQQVVRGDSAAYFCASSPDRGKTYEQYFGPGTRLTVT.

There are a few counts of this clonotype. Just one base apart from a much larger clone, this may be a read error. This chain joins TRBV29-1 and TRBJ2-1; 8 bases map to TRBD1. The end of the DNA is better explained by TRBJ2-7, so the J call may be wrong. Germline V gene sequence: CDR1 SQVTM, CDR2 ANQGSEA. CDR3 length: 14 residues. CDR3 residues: CSVADRASYNEQYF. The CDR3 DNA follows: TGCAGCGTCGCGGACAGGGCGTCCTACAATGAGCAGTACTTC.

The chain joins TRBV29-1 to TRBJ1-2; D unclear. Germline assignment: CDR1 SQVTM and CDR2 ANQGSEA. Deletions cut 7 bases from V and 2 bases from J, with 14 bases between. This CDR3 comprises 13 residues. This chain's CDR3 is CSALPDGNYGYTF. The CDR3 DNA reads TGCAGCGCCCTACCGGACGGGAACTATGGCTACACCTTC. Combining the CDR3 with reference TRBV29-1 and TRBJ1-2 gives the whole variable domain SAVISQKPSRDICQRGTSLTIQCQVDSQVTMMFWYRQQPGQSLTLIATANQGSEATYESGFVIDKFPISRPNLTFSTLTVSNMSPEDSSIYLCSALPDGNYGYTFGSGTRLTVV.

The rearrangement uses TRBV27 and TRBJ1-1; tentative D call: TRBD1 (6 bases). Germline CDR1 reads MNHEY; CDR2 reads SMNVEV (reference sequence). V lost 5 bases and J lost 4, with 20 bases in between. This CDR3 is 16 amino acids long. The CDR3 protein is CASSPDRPPRGTEAFF. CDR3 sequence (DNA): TGTGCCAGCAGTCCTGACAGGCCCCCAAGGGGCACTGAAGCTTTCTTT.

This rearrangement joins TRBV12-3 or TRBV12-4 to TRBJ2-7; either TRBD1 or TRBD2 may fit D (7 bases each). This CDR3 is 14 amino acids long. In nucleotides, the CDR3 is TGTGCAACCGGGACAAGCGGGACAGCCTACGAGCAGTACTTC. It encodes CATGTSGTAYEQYF.

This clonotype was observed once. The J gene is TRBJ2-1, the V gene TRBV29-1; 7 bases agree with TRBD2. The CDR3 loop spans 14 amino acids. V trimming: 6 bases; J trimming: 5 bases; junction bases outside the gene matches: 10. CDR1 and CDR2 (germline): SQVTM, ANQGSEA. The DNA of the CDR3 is TGCAGCGTCCTACGAGGGGAGGGGCACAATGAGCAGTTCTTC. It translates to CSVLRGEGHNEQFF.

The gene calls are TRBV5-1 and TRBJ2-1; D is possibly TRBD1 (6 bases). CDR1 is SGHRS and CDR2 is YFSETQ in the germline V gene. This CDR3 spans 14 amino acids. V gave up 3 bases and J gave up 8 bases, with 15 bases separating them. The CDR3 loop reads CASSSSDPGDEQFF. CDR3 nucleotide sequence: TGCGCCAGCAGCTCGTCTGACCCAGGGGATGAGCAGTTCTTC.

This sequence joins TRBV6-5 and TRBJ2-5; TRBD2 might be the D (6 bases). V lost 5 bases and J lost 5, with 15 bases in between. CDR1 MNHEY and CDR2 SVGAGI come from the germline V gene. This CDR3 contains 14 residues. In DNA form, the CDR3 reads TGTGCCAGCAGTCCCATGGAGGGTCGTGAGACCCAGTACTTC. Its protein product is CASSPMEGRETQYF.